A selection of T cell receptor beta chains follows, all from one sample in a study of tumor and adjacent non-tumor tissue in lung cancer. From the multiplex PCR reads, TCRdb called clonotypes with MiXCR, one entry per CDR3 protein. This repertoire shows approximately 120,000 distinct CDR3 sequences, 75% found once; its top ten account for around 37%. Sample: lung tumor tissue. The receptor source for this set is an older woman with non-small cell lung cancer. Both conserved end residues are trimmed from each CDR3. The size field is filled for only some rows; it gives once, few, many or a size class.

v_gene	j_gene	abundance	CDR3aa
TRBV24-1	TRBJ2-5	few	ATSDSTGNQETQY
TRBV5-5	TRBJ2-3	NA	ANSLLSGNFETDTQY
TRBV30	TRBJ2-1	NA	VWSPYRGTRGYNEQF
TRBV12-3/TRBV12-4	TRBJ2-3	once	ASSFSGRRGMQY
TRBV11-2	TRBJ2-7	NA	ASSLPPQREHY
TRBV20-1	TRBJ1-6	many	SAKGLGGGNSPLH
TRBV11-1	TRBJ1-1	medium-sized	ATKQRFVDTEAF
TRBV5-1	TRBJ2-3	NA	ASSLGVSGSTDTQY
TRBV11-2	TRBJ2-3	NA	ASRLRGCTDTQY
TRBV6-1	TRBJ1-1	NA	ASRDTPSIEAF
TRBV4-3	TRBJ2-7	once	ACSQGTSGTYEQY
TRBV20-1	TRBJ2-1	many	SARIAGSSYNEQF
TRBV6-1	TRBJ1-1	NA	VSQSDRRTEAF
TRBV20-1	TRBJ1-2	NA	GAREQGGLDDYT
TRBV6-6	TRBJ2-1	NA	AISYGIGSEQF
TRBV5-1	TRBJ2-7	few	ASSSGTSGGYEQY
TRBV11-1	TRBJ1-6	NA	ASSYDGQSYKSPLH
TRBV29-1	TRBJ1-1	NA	STRDTANTEAF
TRBV29-1	TRBJ1-2	NA	SMSPTGGKNGYN
TRBV11-2	TRBJ2-7	NA	ASSVDPSGLEQY
TRBV29-1	TRBJ1-1	many	SALGGTPEAF
TRBV6-2/TRBV6-3	TRBJ1-5	many	ASRLGTGGWQPQH
TRBV29-1	TRBJ1-1	NA	SVEDWAGPTEAF
TRBV6-5	TRBJ1-6	many	ASSYSLATRESPLH
TRBV11-2	TRBJ2-1	many	ASRVGGPRNEQF
TRBV7-9	TRBJ1-5	NA	ASRETEEGQPQH
TRBV6-2/TRBV6-3	TRBJ2-7	NA	VSSSMDLIGGEQY
TRBV29-1	TRBJ2-3	NA	SVGLAGNTDTQY
TRBV29-1	TRBJ1-4	few	SVDGGRENCF
TRBV29-1	TRBJ2-3	many	SAFTRGTDTQY
TRBV20-1	NA	NA	SARDKRSRQGLNQPQY
TRBV11-2	TRBJ1-5	NA	ISSSQNGQPQH
TRBV20-1	TRBJ2-7	NA	SAATGGGTVHY
TRBV5-6	TRBJ2-5	NA	GSVVSGGQETQY
TRBV6-2/TRBV6-3	TRBJ2-7	NA	ASSPGGLAGTIAGSYEQY
TRBV4-3	TRBJ2-6	NA	ASIQDEAGANVLT
TRBV5-5	TRBJ2-5	NA	ACSSSWVAQETQY
TRBV11-2	TRBJ2-7	NA	ASSLGEKELQY
TRBV6-5	TRBJ2-1	NA	ASSYGEIGYNEQF
TRBV6-1	TRBJ2-6	NA	ASSIEGSGANVLT